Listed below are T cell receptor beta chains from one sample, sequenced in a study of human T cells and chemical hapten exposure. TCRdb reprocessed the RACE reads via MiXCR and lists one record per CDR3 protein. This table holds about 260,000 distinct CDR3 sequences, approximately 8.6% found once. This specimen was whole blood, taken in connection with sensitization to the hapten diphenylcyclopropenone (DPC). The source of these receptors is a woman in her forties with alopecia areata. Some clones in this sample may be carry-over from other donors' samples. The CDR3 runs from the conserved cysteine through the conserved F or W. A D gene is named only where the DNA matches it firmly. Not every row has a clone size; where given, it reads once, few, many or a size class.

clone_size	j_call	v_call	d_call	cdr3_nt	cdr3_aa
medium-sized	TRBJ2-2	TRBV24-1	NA	TGTGCCACCGCTCGGGGCCAGAACACCGGGGAGCTGTTTTTT	CATARGQNTGELFF
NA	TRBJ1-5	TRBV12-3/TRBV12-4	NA	TGTGCCAGCAGTCTCCCAGGGGAAAGGCAGCCCCAGCATTTT	CASSLPGERQPQHF
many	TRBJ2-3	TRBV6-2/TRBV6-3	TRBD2	TGTGCCAGCATTCTCCAGGGACTAGCGGGAGATACGCAGTATTTT	CASILQGLAGDTQYF
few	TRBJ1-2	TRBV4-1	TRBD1	TGCGCCAGCAGCCAAGCTCAGGGGGGGAACTATGGCTACACCTTC	CASSQAQGGNYGYTF
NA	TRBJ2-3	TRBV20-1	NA	TGCAGTGCCCTCCCGGGAGCGGCTAGCTACACAGATACGCAGTATTTT	CSALPGAASYTDTQYF
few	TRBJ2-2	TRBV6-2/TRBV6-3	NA	TGTGCCAGCGGGGTCACCGGGGAGCTGTTTTTT	CASGVTGELFF
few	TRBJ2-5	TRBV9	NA	TGTGCCAGCAGCGTAGCACCGGGGTCTTTCGTCCAAGAGACCCAGTACTTC	CASSVAPGSFVQETQYF
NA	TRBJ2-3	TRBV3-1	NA	TGTGCCAGCAGCCAAGTTGGGATAAAGGATACGCAGTATTTT	CASSQVGIKDTQYF
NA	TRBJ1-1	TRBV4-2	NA	TGTGCCAGCAGCCAAGGGCGCACTGAAGCTTTCTTT	CASSQGRTEAFF
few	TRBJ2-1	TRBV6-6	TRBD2	TGTGCCAGCAGTCACCCACGGGGGAGGGGGACTAGCGGGAAGTACAATGAGCAGTTCTTC	CASSHPRGRGTSGKYNEQFF
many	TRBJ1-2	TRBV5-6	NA	TGTGCCAGCAACGAAAGAGGGCGGCGAGGCTACACCTTC	CASNERGRRGYTF
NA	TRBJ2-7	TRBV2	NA	TGTGCCAGCAGTGTTGGTCCAGGTTACGAGCAGTACTTC	CASSVGPGYEQYF
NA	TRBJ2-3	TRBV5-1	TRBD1	TGCGCCAGCAGCTCGAGGACAGGTTCTACCACTGATACGCAGTATTTT	CASSSRTGSTTDTQYF
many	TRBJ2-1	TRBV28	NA	TGTGCCAGCTTGGAGTCGTTACTAAGCTCCTACAATGAGCAGTTCTTC	CASLESLLSSYNEQFF
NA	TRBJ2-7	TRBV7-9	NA	TGTGCCAGCACCCTCCCGGGAGACCGTGAGCAGTACTTC	CASTLPGDREQYF
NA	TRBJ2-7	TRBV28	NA	TGTGCCAGCAGTCCCGGGGGCAGTTCCTACGAGCAGTACTTC	CASSPGGSSYEQYF
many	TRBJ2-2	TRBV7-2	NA	TGTGCCAGCAGCTTAGTATCCGGGGAGCTGTTTTTT	CASSLVSGELFF
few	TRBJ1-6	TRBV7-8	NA	TGTGCCAGCAGCTTAGTCAGGATGGGATCCTATAATTCACCCCTCCACTTT	CASSLVRMGSYNSPLHF
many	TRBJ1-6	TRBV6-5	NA	TGTGCCAGCAGTTACAGGGTGGGGGCTAATTCACCCCTCCACTTT	CASSYRVGANSPLHF
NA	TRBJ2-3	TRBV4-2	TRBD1	TGTGCCAGCAGCCTTAACAGGGGGCCTTCCACAGATACGCAGTATTTT	CASSLNRGPSTDTQYF
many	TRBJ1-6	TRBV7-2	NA	TGTGCCAGCAGCCCTGGACACGCCAGACCCCTCCACTTT	CASSPGHARPLHF
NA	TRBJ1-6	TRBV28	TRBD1	TGTGCCAGCAGAGCCCGACAGGGAGGCTCACCCCTCCACTTT	CASRARQGGSPLHF
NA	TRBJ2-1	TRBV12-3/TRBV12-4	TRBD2	TGTGCCAGCAGTGGGACTAGCGGGAGATCTATTCATGAGCAGTTCTTC	CASSGTSGRSIHEQFF
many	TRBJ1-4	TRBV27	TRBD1	TGTGCCAGCAGTTTATCCCGGAGGACAGGGAGCGTAAAACTGTTTTTT	CASSLSRRTGSVKLFF
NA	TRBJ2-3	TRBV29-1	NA	TGCAGCGTTGAGGCCGTTACAGATACGCAGTATTTT	CSVEAVTDTQYF
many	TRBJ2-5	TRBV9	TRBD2	TGTGCCAGCAGCGTAGATCTAGCGGGAAAGGAGACCCAGTACTTC	CASSVDLAGKETQYF
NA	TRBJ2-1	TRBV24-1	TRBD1	TGTGCCACCAGTGATTTAGTACAGGGGGATGAGCAGTTCTTC	CATSDLVQGDEQFF
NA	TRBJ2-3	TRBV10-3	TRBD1	TGTGCCGTACGCAGGACAGGGGGCACAGATACGCAGTATTTT	CAVRRTGGTDTQYF
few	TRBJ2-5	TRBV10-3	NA	TGTGCCATCAATAATCGGTACCAAGAGACCCAGTACTTC	CAINNRYQETQYF
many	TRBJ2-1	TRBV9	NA	TGTGCCAGCAGCGTAGGAGGCGGGATGCCCTACAATGAGCAGTTCTTC	CASSVGGGMPYNEQFF
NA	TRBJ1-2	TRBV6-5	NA	TGTGCCAGCAGTTACGGGGCAGGGAGCACCTATGGCTACACCTTC	CASSYGAGSTYGYTF
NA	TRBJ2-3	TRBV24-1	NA	TGTGCCACCAGTGACCCACAGGGTATCGCGCAGTATTTT	CATSDPQGIAQYF
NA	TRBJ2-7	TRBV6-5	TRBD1	TGTGCCAGCAGTTACCAGGGGACAGGGACCGCCAGCTCCTACGAGCAGTACTTC	CASSYQGTGTASSYEQYF
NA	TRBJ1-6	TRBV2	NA	TGTGCCAGCAGTGAAGGTCTAGGAAATTCACCCCTCCACTTT	CASSEGLGNSPLHF
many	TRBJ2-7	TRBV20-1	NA	TGCAGTGCCACAAAGGGACCGGGCGGCGACGAGCAGTACTTC	CSATKGPGGDEQYF
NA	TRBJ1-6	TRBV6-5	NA	TGTGCCAGCAGTTACTCGAGTTCCAGTCGGTCACCCCTCCACTTT	CASSYSSSSRSPLHF